The 17 T cell receptor beta chains below come from one sample, sequenced in a study of OX40 agonist ivuxolimab in advanced cancers. The data were produced by immunoSEQ multiplex PCR, yet TCRdb's version contains in-frame clones alone and is incomplete. Of over 65,000 clones in the sample, about 88% were seen once. The sample here was CD4+ or CD8+ T cells sorted from blood, taken in a trial of the OX40 agonist ivuxolimab. These receptors all stem from an adult with an advanced solid tumor such as melanoma, head and neck, liver or kidney cancer.

This clone was seen a few times. DNA for the CDR3: TGTGCCAGCAGCCGGACAGGGGGCAGTAATGAAAAACTGTTTTTT. It specifies CASSRTGGSNEKLFF. The chain combines TRBV27 with TRBJ1-4, with 11 bases matching TRBD1. Germline lookup yields CDR1 MNHEY and CDR2 SMNVEV (reference sequence). Trimming at V came to 6 bases and at J to 4 bases, leaving 4 bases not matched to a gene. The CDR3 sequence is 15 residues long. The whole variable domain, remainder taken from reference TRBV27 and TRBJ1-4, is EAQVTQNPRYLITVTGKKLTVTCSQNMNHEYMSWYRQDPGLGLRQIYYSMNVEVTDKGDVPEGYKVSRKEKRNFPLILESPSPNQTSLYFCASSRTGGSNEKLFFGSGTQLSVL.

The J gene is TRBJ2-7, the V gene TRBV10-3, with D possibly called TRBD1 or TRBD2 (5 bases each). Trimming removed 4 bases from V and 2 bases from J, with 6 bases in between. The length of the CDR3 is 12 residues. In germline, CDR1 is ENHRY, CDR2 SYGVKD. Written as DNA, the CDR3 is TGTGCCATCAGTGGGGGACCCTACGAGCAGTACTTC. It translates to CAISGGPYEQYF.

This clone has a single count. The CDR3 nucleotides are TGCGCCAGCAGCCCGACAAGGGGGGTTGAGCCCCAGCATTTT. Amino acid sequence: CASSPTRGVEPQHF. The J gene is TRBJ1-5, the V gene TRBV5-1; TRBD1 is a possible D gene (6 bases). From germline, CDR1 is SGHRS and CDR2 YFSETQ. The CDR3 is 14 amino acids. With 4 bases removed from V and 8 bases from J, the gap between germline ends came to 16 bases.

This clone has a single count. The CDR3 DNA sequence: TGTGCCAGCAGTGAAGCTCTACGGGGCTACGAGCAGTACTTC. Amino acid sequence: CASSEALRGYEQYF. This chain links TRBV6-1 with TRBJ2-7, with D possibly matching TRBD2 (5 bases). Per the germline V gene, CDR1 is MNHNS and CDR2 is SASEGT. Trimming stripped 0 bases from V and 3 bases from J, with 9 bases between. There are 14 residues in the CDR3.

This chain connects TRBV29-1 to TRBJ1-6; D unresolved. The CDR3 is 11 residues long. V dropped 4 bases and J dropped 10 bases, with 8 bases sitting between them. In germline, CDR1 is SQVTM, CDR2 ANQGSEA. The CDR3 DNA sequence: TGCAGCGTTGTTAGATACTCACCCCTCCACTTT. This sequence encodes CSVVRYSPLHF.

This sequence joins TRBV11-3 and TRBJ2-5; tentative D call: TRBD1 (5 bases). The end of the DNA fits TRBJ2-7 better, so the J call may be wrong. Germline CDR1 and CDR2: SGHNT and YENEEA. CDR3 length: 15 residues. The CDR3 is CASSLGPTDTYEQYF. CDR3 DNA sequence: TGTGCCAGCAGCTTAGGGCCGACAGATACCTACGAGCAGTACTTC.

The rearrangement joins TRBV18 to TRBJ2-7; 8 nucleotides agree with TRBD1. This CDR3 has 15 residues. V shed 3 bases and J 1 base; nucleotides not matched to a gene: 5. Germline values: CDR1 KGHSH, CDR2 LQKENI. The CDR3 DNA is TGTGCCAGCTCACCTACAGGGGGGAGGTCCTACGAGCAGTACTTC. Translation: CASSPTGGRSYEQYF.

The chain recombines TRBV10-2 with TRBJ1-5; D is possibly TRBD1 (6 bases). Germline CDR1 is WSHSY and CDR2 is SAAADI. CDR3 length: 17 amino acids. V was cut by 6 bases and J by 0 bases, with 18 bases left in between. Here the CDR3 reads CASRSDGVGASNQPQHF. The CDR3 region has the DNA TGCGCCAGCAGATCCGACGGGGTGGGGGCTAGCAATCAGCCCCAGCATTTT.

DNA for the CDR3: TGTGCCAGCTGGTTTGCTAGCGCACAAGAGACCCAGTACTTC. Translation: CASWFASAQETQYF. The chain uses TRBV6-1 and TRBJ2-5; D is perhaps TRBD2 (6 bases). Trimming cost V 8 bases and J 2 bases, with 15 bases left between them. Per the germline V gene, CDR1 is MNHNS and CDR2 is SASEGT. The CDR3 covers 14 residues.

This chain connects TRBV6-5 to TRBJ1-5; 7 nucleotides align to TRBD1. The trim removed 4 bases at V and 0 bases at J, leaving 3 bases unmatched. The CDR3 spans 15 residues. Germline V lookup: CDR1 MNHEY, CDR2 SVGAGI. CDR3 region: CASSLAGGSNQPQHF. CDR3 bases: TGTGCCAGCAGTTTGGCAGGGGGTAGCAATCAGCCCCAGCATTTT.

The genes are TRBV5-1 and TRBJ2-3; perhaps TRBD2 as D (5 bases). Trimming shortened V by 0 bases and J by 4 bases, and 15 bases separated the two germline ends. Germline V gene lookup returns CDR1 SGHRS and CDR2 YFSETQ. The CDR3 totals 16 residues. Written as DNA, the CDR3 is TGCGCCAGCAGCTTGGGTGGGAGCAGGTTAGCAGATACGCAGTATTTT. It codes for CASSLGGSRLADTQYF. The whole variable domain, filled in from reference TRBV5-1 and TRBJ2-3, reads KAGVTQTPRYLIKTRGQQVTLSCSPISGHRSVSWYQQTPGQGLQFLFEYFSETQRNKGNFPGRFSGRQFSNSRSEMNVSTLELGDSALYLCASSLGGSRLADTQYFGPGTRLTVL.

The J gene is TRBJ2-7, the V gene TRBV10-3; 9 nucleotides agree with TRBD1. The V gene's germline CDR1 is ENHRY and CDR2 SYGVKD. The CDR3 extends over 12 amino acids. J gave up 3 bases and V 9 bases, and 3 bases lay outside the gene matches. The CDR3 DNA sequence: TGTGCCATTCGGGACAGGGTCTACGAGCAGTACTTC. Its translation: CAIRDRVYEQYF.

CDR3 residues: CASSQAGQSTDTQYF. DNA for the CDR3: TGTGCCAGCAGCCAAGCGGGACAGAGCACAGATACGCAGTATTTT. The chain carries TRBV4-2 and TRBJ2-3; TRBD1 matches 7 bases. The CDR3 totals 15 residues. V lost 1 base to trimming and J lost 0 bases; unmatched junction nucleotides: 1. Germline loops: CDR1 LGHNA, CDR2 YNFKEQ.

The chain joins TRBV5-6 to TRBJ2-7; 9 bases are shared with TRBD1. CDR3 length: 15 residues. CDR1 and CDR2 (germline): SGHDT, YYEEEE. V was pared by 5 bases and J by 2 bases, with 8 bases of the junction left unmatched. CDR3 DNA sequence: TGTGCCAGCAGGGGGCGGACAGGGGCACCCTACGAGCAGTACTTC. Translating it yields CASRGRTGAPYEQYF.

This chain links TRBV11-2 with TRBJ2-5; D is ambiguous. CDR3 size: 14 residues. Germline V gene data show CDR1 as SGHAT and CDR2 as FQNNGV. The V end was cut by 3 bases, the J end by 5 bases, with 13 bases between. CDR3 nucleotides: TGTGCCAGCAGCTTGATGCAGGTGGCGGAGACCCAGTACTTC. The encoded protein is CASSLMQVAETQYF.

V gene TRBV5-5 combines with J gene TRBJ2-5; weak D call: TRBD2 (5 bases). The CDR3 is made up of 13 amino acids. V was pared by 4 bases and J by 6 bases, with 13 bases between. Germline V gives CDR1 SGHKS, CDR2 YYEKEE (reference sequence). CDR3 nucleotide sequence: TGTGCCAGCAGCCCCCCCGGGGAGCAGACCCAGTACTTC. It yields the protein CASSPPGEQTQYF.

This chain connects TRBV28 to TRBJ1-3, with a tentative D call TRBD1 (5 bases). Trimming shortened V by 7 bases and J by 3 bases, and 16 bases separated the two germline ends. Germline V gene lookup returns CDR1 MDHEN and CDR2 SYDVKM. This CDR3 contains 15 residues. The CDR3 nucleotides read TGTGCCAGCAACCCCTGGGGGAGCGATGGAAACACCATATATTTT. Amino acid sequence: CASNPWGSDGNTIYF.